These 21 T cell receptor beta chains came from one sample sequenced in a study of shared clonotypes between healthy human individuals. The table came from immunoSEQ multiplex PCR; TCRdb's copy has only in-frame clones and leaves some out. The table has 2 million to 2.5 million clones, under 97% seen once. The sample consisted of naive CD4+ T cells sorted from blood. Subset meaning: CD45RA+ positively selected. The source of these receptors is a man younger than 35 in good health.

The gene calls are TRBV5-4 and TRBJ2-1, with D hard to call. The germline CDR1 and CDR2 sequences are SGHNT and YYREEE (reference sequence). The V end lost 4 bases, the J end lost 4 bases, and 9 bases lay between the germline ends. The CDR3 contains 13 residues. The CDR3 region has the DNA TGTGCCAGCAGCCCTGACTTATACAATGAGCAGTTCTTC. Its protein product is CASSPDLYNEQFF.

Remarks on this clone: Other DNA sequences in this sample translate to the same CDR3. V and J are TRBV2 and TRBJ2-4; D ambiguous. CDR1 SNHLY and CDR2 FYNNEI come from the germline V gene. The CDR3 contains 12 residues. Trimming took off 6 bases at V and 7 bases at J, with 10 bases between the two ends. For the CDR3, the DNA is TGTGCCAGCAGAGACGAAGGGAACATTCAGTACTTC. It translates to CASRDEGNIQYF.

CDR3 protein: CASNPVPGYGYTF. CDR3 nucleotides: TGTGCCAGCAACCCTGTGCCTGGGTATGGCTACACCTTC. V gene TRBV9 combines with J gene TRBJ1-2; D uncertain. V was clipped by 6 bases and J by 5 bases, with 14 bases between them. The CDR3 is made up of 13 amino acids. Germline CDR1 reads SGDLS; CDR2 reads YYNGEE.

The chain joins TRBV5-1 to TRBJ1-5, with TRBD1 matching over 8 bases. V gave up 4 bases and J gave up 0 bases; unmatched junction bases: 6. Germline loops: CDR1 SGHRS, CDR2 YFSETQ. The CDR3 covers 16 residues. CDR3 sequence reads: CASSEGQAHSNQPQHF. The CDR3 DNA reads TGCGCCAGCAGCGAGGGACAGGCCCATAGCAATCAGCCCCAGCATTTT.

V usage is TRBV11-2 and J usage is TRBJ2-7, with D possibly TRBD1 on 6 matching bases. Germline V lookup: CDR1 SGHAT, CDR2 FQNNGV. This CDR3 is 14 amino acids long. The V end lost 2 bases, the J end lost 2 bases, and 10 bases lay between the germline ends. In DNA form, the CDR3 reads TGTGCCAGCAGCTTAAGGACAGTCACCTACGAGCAGTACTTC. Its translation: CASSLRTVTYEQYF.

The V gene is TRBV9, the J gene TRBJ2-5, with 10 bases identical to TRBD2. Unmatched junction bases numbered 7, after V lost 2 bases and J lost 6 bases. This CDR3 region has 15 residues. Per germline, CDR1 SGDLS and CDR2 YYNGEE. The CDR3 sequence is CASSVGLAPPQTQYF. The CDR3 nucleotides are TGTGCCAGCAGCGTGGGACTAGCGCCCCCACAGACCCAGTACTTC. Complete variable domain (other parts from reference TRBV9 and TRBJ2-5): DSGVTQTPKHLITATGQRVTLRCSPRSGDLSVYWYQQSLDQGLQFLIQYYNGEERAKGNILERFSAQQFPDLHSELNLSSLELGDSALYFCASSVGLAPPQTQYFGPGTRLLVL.

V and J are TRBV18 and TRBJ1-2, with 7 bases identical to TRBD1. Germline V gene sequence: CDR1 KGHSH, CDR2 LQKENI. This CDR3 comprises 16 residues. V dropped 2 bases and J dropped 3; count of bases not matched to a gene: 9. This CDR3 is CASSPMTGSADYGYTF. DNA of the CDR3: TGTGCCAGCTCACCAATGACAGGGAGCGCGGACTATGGCTACACCTTC. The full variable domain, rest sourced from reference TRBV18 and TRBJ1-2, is NAGVMQNPRHLVRRRGQEARLRCSPMKGHSHVYWYRQLPEEGLKFMVYLQKENIIDESGMPKERFSAEFPKEGPSILRIQQVVRGDSAAYFCASSPMTGSADYGYTFGSGTRLTVV.

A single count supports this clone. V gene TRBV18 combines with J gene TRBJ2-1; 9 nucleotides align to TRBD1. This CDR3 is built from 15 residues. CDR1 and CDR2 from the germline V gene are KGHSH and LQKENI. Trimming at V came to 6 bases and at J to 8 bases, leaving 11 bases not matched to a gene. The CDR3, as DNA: TGTGCCAGCTCCCGGGACAGGGTCCCCTTCGATGAGCAGTTCTTC. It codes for CASSRDRVPFDEQFF.

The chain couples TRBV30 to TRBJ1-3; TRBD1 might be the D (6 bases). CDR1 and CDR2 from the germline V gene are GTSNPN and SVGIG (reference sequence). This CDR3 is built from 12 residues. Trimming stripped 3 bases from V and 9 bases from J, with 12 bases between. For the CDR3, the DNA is TGTGCCTGGAGCGAGGGGGGGATCACCATATATTTT. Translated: CAWSEGGITIYF.

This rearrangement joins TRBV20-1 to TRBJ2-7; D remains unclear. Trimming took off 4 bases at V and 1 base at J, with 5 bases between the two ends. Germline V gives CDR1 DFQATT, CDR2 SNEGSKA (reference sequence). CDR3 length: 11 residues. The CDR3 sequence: CSAIGSYEQYF. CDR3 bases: TGCAGTGCTATCGGTTCCTACGAGCAGTACTTC.

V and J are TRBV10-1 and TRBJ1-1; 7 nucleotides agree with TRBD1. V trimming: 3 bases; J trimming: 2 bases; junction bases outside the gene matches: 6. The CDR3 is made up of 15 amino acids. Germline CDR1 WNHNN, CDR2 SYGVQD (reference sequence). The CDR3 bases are TGCGCCAGCAGTGATGGTAGACAGGGAAACACTGAAGCTTTCTTT. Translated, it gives CASSDGRQGNTEAFF.

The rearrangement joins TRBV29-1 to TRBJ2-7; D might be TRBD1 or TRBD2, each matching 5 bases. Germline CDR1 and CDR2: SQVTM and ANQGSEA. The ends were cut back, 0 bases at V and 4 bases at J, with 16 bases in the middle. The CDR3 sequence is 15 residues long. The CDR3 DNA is TGCAGCGTTGAAGATCAGGGAGTGGGGCGGTACGAGCAGTACTTC. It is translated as CSVEDQGVGRYEQYF.

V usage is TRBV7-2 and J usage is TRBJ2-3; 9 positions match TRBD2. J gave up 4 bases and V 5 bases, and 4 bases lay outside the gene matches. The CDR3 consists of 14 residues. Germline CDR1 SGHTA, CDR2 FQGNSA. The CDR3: CASSPAGGPDTQYF. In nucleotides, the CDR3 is TGTGCCAGCAGCCCGGCGGGGGGGCCAGATACGCAGTATTTT.

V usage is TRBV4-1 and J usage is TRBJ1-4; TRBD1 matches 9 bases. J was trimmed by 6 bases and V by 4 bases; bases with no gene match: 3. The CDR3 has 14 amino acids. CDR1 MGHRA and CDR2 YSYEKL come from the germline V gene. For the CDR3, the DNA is TGCGCCAGCAGCCCGGACAGGGGCGATGAAAAACTGTTTTTT. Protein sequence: CASSPDRGDEKLFF.

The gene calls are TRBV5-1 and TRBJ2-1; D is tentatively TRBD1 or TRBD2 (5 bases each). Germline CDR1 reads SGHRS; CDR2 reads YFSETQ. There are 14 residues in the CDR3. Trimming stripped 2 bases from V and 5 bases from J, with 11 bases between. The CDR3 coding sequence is TGCGCCAGCAGCTTTCGGGGACCTGACAATGAGCAGTTCTTC. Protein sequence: CASSFRGPDNEQFF. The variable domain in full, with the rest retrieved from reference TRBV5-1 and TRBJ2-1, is KAGVTQTPRYLIKTRGQQVTLSCSPISGHRSVSWYQQTPGQGLQFLFEYFSETQRNKGNFPGRFSGRQFSNSRSEMNVSTLELGDSALYLCASSFRGPDNEQFFGPGTRLTVL.

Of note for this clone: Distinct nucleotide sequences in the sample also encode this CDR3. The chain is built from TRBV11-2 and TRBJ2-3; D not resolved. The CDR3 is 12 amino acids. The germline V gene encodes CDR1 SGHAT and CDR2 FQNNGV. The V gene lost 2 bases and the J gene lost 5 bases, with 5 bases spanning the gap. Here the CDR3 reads CASSLPGDTQYF. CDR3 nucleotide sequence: TGTGCCAGCAGCTTACCCGGAGATACGCAGTATTTT.

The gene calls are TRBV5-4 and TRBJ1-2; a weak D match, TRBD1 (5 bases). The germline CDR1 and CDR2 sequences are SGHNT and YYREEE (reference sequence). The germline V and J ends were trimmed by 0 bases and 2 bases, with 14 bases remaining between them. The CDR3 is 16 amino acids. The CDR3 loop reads CASSLAAGRANYGYTF. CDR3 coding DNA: TGTGCCAGCAGCTTGGCCGCTGGCAGGGCGAACTATGGCTACACCTTC.

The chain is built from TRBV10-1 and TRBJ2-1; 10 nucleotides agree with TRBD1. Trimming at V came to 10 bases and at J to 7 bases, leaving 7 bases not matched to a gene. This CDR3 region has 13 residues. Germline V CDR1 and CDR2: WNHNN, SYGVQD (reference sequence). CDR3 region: CATQGQGVNEQFF. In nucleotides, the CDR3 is TGCGCCACCCAAGGACAGGGGGTGAATGAGCAGTTCTTC.

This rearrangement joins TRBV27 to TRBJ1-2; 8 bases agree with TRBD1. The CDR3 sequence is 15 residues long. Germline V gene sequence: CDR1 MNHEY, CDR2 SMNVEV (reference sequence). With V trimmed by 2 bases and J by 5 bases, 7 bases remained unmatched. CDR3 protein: CASSLAGTGLYGYTF. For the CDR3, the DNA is TGTGCCAGCAGTTTAGCCGGGACAGGCCTGTATGGCTACACCTTC.

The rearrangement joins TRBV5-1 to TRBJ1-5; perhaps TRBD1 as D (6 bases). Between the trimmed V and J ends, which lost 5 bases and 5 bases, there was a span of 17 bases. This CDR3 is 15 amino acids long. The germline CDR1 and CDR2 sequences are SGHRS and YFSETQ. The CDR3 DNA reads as TGCGCCAGCAGTTCAGGGGAGTTGCCCGATCAGCCCCAGCATTTT. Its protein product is CASSSGELPDQPQHF.

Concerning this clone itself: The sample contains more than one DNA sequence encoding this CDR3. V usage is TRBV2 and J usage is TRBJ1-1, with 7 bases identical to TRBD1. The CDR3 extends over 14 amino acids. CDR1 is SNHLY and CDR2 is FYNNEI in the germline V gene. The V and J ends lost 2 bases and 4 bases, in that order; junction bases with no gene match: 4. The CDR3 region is CASSEQGGGTEAFF. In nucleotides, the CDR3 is TGTGCCAGCAGTGAACAGGGGGGGGGCACTGAAGCTTTCTTT.